This T cell receptor (beta chain) was captured in a study of T-cell memory formation after mild COVID-19. This CDR3 has 17 amino acids. The V gene end was trimmed by 5 bases and the J gene end by 4 bases; junction bases not matched to a gene: 9. Germline CDR1 and CDR2: SGHAT and FQNNGV. TCRdb processed the 5' RACE reads anew with MiXCR; each CDR3 protein has one entry. The profile shows roughly 100,000 distinct CDR3 sequences, 9.5% to 15% of them singletons. The sequenced sample was PBMCs or a T cell subset sorted from them (not recorded which). The chain employs TRBV11-2 and TRBJ2-7, with 15 nucleotides matching TRBD2. The TCR was taken from an adult woman who had mild COVID-19 (a few samples of this study predate the infection). Cell type and time point are not known. The CDR3 DNA reads TGTGCCAGCAGCGCTAAGGGACTAGCGGGAGGAGGATACGAGCAGTACTTC. It yields the protein CASSAKGLAGGGYEQYF.